This T cell receptor (beta chain) was captured in a study of OX40 agonist ivuxolimab in advanced cancers. Whole-study context: Ivuxolimab was delivered to patients intravenously every 2 weeks at doses spanning 0.01 to 10 mg/kg.

Germline V gene lookup returns CDR1 MDHEN and CDR2 SYDVKM. Trimming shortened V by 4 bases and J by 1 base, and 10 bases separated the two germline ends. The length of the CDR3 is 14 residues. Sequencing was performed with immunoSEQ multiplex PCR; in TCRdb, only in-frame clones are kept and a portion is missing. The sample includes 12,000 or so clones, around 83% of them seen just once. Systemic immunosuppression or autoimmune disease history was grounds to exclude patients. This receptor was identified in an adult with an advanced solid tumor such as melanoma, head and neck, liver or kidney cancer. This sequence joins TRBV28 and TRBJ2-5; a possible D gene is TRBD2 (6 bases). Sequencing was performed on CD4+ or CD8+ T cells sorted from blood, taken in a trial of the OX40 agonist ivuxolimab. The CDR3 spells CASSSAGSQETQYF. In DNA, the CDR3 is TGTGCCAGCAGTTCCGCGGGGAGCCAAGAGACCCAGTACTTC.